The entry that follows covers one T cell receptor beta chain sequence. Its antigen remains unidentified. Generated by immunoSEQ multiplex PCR, the TCRdb table keeps only in-frame clones and is missing some. This table holds around 25,000 clones, roughly 90% found once. These data belong to a study of T cells in localized non-small cell lung cancer. Study results and caveats: The study linked higher blood T cell density to longer overall survival. Compared with tumor, uninvolved adjacent lung displayed greater T cell clonality, ranking highest overall. Within adjacent lung there appeared a median approximately 59 of the top 100 tumor clones.

The CDR3 runs 16 residues. Looked up from germline, CDR1 is SGHNT and CDR2 is YYREEE (reference sequence). Trimming pared 4 bases from V and 4 bases from J, leaving 19 bases between. This chain connects TRBV5-4 to TRBJ2-3; a weak D match, TRBD2 (6 bases). The sequenced sample was peripheral blood, obtained before any cancer treatment. This receptor was taken from an older female donor with stage I lung adenocarcinoma. CDR3 DNA: TGTGCCAGCAGCGCAACGCTAGCGACGGGGGCAGATACGCAGTATTTT. It codes for CASSATLATGADTQYF.